What follows describes a single TCR beta chain. Its antigen is still unknown. From whole blood left unfractionated, total RNA was extracted. This sample was included in a study of human T cells and chemical hapten exposure. Study-level points and caveats: TCRs at a frequency above 1 in 1000 stayed unchanged with DPC sensitization.

Via MiXCR, TCRdb re-called the 5' RACE reads, giving one row per CDR3 protein. This table holds 95,000 to 120,000 distinct CDR3 sequences, approximately 20% found once. There are 12 residues in the CDR3. The germline V gene has CDR1 MNHEY and CDR2 SMNVEV (reference sequence). V shed 6 bases and J shed 8 bases, with 13 bases lying between them. The rearrangement links TRBV27 to TRBJ1-2; tentative D call: TRBD1 (6 bases). The TCR sequence derives from a human donor in good health. CDR3 in amino acids: CASRQGLEGYTF. In DNA, the CDR3 is TGTGCCAGCAGGCAGGGGCTTGAAGGCTACACCTTC.